What follows are 23 T cell receptor beta chains derived from one specimen sequenced in a study of cytomegalovirus exposure and HLA in healthy donors. Both 60 Vbeta primers and 13 Jbeta primers went into the PCR. Sequencing used immunoSEQ multiplex PCR; TCRdb keeps in-frame clones, though not all of them. This table holds roughly 240,000 clones, around 83% found once. The sample taken for sequencing was PBMCs. The receptors derive from a girl aged 2 to 9 in good health and CMV-seronegative.

This chain uses TRBV6-1 with TRBJ1-2; D unclear. This CDR3 has 16 amino acids. CDR1 and CDR2 (germline): MNHNS, SASEGT. Between the trimmed V and J ends, which lost 2 bases and 4 bases, there was a span of 17 bases. The CDR3 DNA sequence: TGTGCCAGCAGTGAACTGGGAGGGTCCCCCGTCTATGGCTACACCTTC. Protein: CASSELGGSPVYGYTF.

The V gene is TRBV10-3, the J gene TRBJ1-1, with a possible D match to TRBD1 (5 bases). Germline CDR1 is ENHRY and CDR2 is SYGVKD. V was clipped by 5 bases and J by 4 bases, with 14 bases between them. The CDR3 totals 14 residues. The DNA for the CDR3 is TGTGCCATCAGTTCAGGGTCCGCAACCACTGAAGCTTTCTTT. It specifies CAISSGSATTEAFF.

The CDR3 loop reads CASHRGGDTQYF. As DNA, the CDR3 is TGTGCCAGCCACAGGGGTGGAGATACGCAGTATTTT. The chain employs TRBV5-4 and TRBJ2-3; 7 nucleotides match TRBD1. The ends lost 7 bases at V and 5 bases at J; junction bases unmatched: 4. This CDR3 spans 12 amino acids. CDR1 and CDR2 from the germline V gene are SGHNT and YYREEE (reference sequence).

The chain carries TRBV19 and TRBJ2-5, with 9 bases identical to TRBD2. CDR1 and CDR2 (germline): LNHDA, SQIVND (reference sequence). This CDR3 has 13 amino acids. V shed 10 bases and J 7 bases; nucleotides not matched to a gene: 10. CDR3 DNA: TGTGCCAAATCTTCTAGCGGGGTCGGGACCCAGTACTTC. It codes for CAKSSSGVGTQYF. The whole variable domain, remainder taken from reference TRBV19 and TRBJ2-5, is DGGITQSPKYLFRKEGQNVTLSCEQNLNHDAMYWYRQDPGQGLRLIYYSQIVNDFQKGDIAEGYSVSREKKESFPLTVTSAQKNPTAFYLCAKSSSGVGTQYFGPGTRLLVL.

This chain uses TRBV7-2 with TRBJ1-1; perhaps TRBD1 as D (6 bases). Germline V gene sequence: CDR1 SGHTA, CDR2 FQGNSA. There are 15 residues in the CDR3. Trimming removed 0 bases from V and 1 base from J, with 9 bases in between. The CDR3 sequence is CASSLARRGNTEAFF. Here the CDR3 DNA reads TGTGCCAGCAGCTTAGCGCGCAGGGGGAACACTGAAGCTTTCTTT. Together with reference TRBV7-2 and TRBJ1-1, the CDR3 gives the full variable domain: GAGVSQSPSNKVTEKGKDVELRCDPISGHTALYWYRQSLGQGLEFLIYFQGNSAPDKSGLPSDRFSAERTGGSVSTLTIQRTQQEDSAVYLCASSLARRGNTEAFFGQGTRLTVV.

The gene calls are TRBV2 and TRBJ2-2, with D maybe TRBD2 (6 bases). Trimming shortened V by 6 bases and J by 4 bases, and 18 bases separated the two germline ends. CDR3 size: 16 residues. Germline CDR1 reads SNHLY; CDR2 reads FYNNEI. DNA for the CDR3: TGTGCCAGCAGCCGGGTCGGCGGGGCTCCCACCGGGGAGCTGTTTTTT. Protein: CASSRVGGAPTGELFF.

This clone was counted only a few times. In DNA form, the CDR3 reads TGCAGCGTTTTGCGGGGTACAGGAAACAATGAGCAGTTCTTC. This gives the protein CSVLRGTGNNEQFF. The genes are TRBV29-1 and TRBJ2-1; tentatively, D is TRBD2 (6 bases). The germline V and J ends were trimmed by 5 bases and 5 bases, with 16 bases remaining between them. The CDR3 has 14 amino acids. Germline V CDR1 and CDR2: SQVTM, ANQGSEA.

This rearrangement joins TRBV2 to TRBJ2-3; no clear D. V was trimmed by 0 bases and J by 6 bases, leaving 7 bases between them. The germline CDR1 and CDR2 sequences are SNHLY and FYNNEI. The CDR3 totals 13 residues. This CDR3 reads CASSEAEQDTQYF. The CDR3 DNA is TGTGCCAGCAGTGAAGCGGAGCAGGATACGCAGTATTTT.

This clone was seen once. V usage is TRBV27 and J usage is TRBJ2-7, with a possible D match to TRBD2 (6 bases). CDR3 length: 14 residues. The germline gives CDR1 MNHEY, CDR2 SMNVEV (reference sequence). V was clipped by 3 bases and J by 3 bases, with 12 bases between them. CDR3 residues: CASSLGGTYYEQYF. CDR3 DNA: TGTGCCAGCAGTTTGGGCGGGACGTACTACGAGCAGTACTTC.

V is TRBV5-1 and J is TRBJ1-2, with D possibly matching TRBD1 (5 bases). This CDR3 is built from 13 residues. The germline CDR1 and CDR2 sequences are SGHRS and YFSETQ. V was shortened by 2 bases and J by 6 bases, with 11 bases between the two germline ends. CDR3 amino acids: CASSLRQRDGYTF. As DNA, the CDR3 is TGCGCCAGCAGCTTACGACAGCGCGATGGCTACACCTTC.

This chain connects TRBV6-6 to TRBJ1-1; 9 bases fit TRBD1. After removal of 4 bases from V and 5 bases from J, the junction contained 5 bases not matched to a gene. This CDR3 contains 14 residues. Germline V gene lookup returns CDR1 MNHNY and CDR2 SVGAGI (reference sequence). The CDR3 loop is CASSFTGGTTEAFF. The CDR3 coding sequence is TGTGCCAGCAGTTTTACAGGGGGCACGACTGAAGCTTTCTTT.

CDR3: CASGLVAQLAESYEQYF. CDR3 sequence (DNA): TGTGCTAGTGGTTTGGTAGCCCAACTAGCGGAGTCCTACGAGCAGTACTTC. This sequence joins TRBV12-5 and TRBJ2-7, with 8 bases identical to TRBD2. The trim removed 0 bases at V and 1 base at J, leaving 8 bases unmatched. Germline V gene lookup returns CDR1 LGHNT and CDR2 FRNRAP. The CDR3 extends over 17 amino acids.

The gene calls are TRBV27 and TRBJ2-3; TRBD2 aligns across 10 bases. Germline values: CDR1 MNHEY, CDR2 SMNVEV (reference sequence). Unmatched junction bases numbered 13, after V lost 0 bases and J lost 7 bases. This CDR3 has 18 residues. The CDR3 region is CASSLSSPGLANLYTQYF. CDR3 sequence (DNA): TGTGCCAGCAGTTTATCCTCTCCGGGACTAGCGAACCTATATACGCAGTATTTT.

The sample holds one count of this clone. The chain employs TRBV5-4 and TRBJ2-5; TRBD2 is a possible D gene (5 bases). Gene TRBJ2-7 matches the end of the DNA better, so the J call may be wrong. CDR1 is SGHNT, CDR2 YYREEE, per germline (reference sequence). This CDR3 region has 14 residues. In DNA, the CDR3 is TGTGCCAGCAGCTTCGGAGGCTACTACTACGAGCAGTACTTC. Encoded protein: CASSFGGYYYEQYF.

V usage is TRBV5-1 and J usage is TRBJ1-1; a possible D gene is TRBD1 (5 bases). The CDR3 is made up of 16 amino acids. Germline V gene data show CDR1 as SGHRS and CDR2 as YFSETQ. V was clipped by 0 bases and J by 1 base, with 13 bases between them. In DNA, the CDR3 is TGCGCCAGCAGCTTGGAGGCAGGGATAAGGAACACTGAAGCTTTCTTT. Residues: CASSLEAGIRNTEAFF. Full variable domain (missing parts from reference TRBV5-1 and TRBJ1-1): KAGVTQTPRYLIKTRGQQVTLSCSPISGHRSVSWYQQTPGQGLQFLFEYFSETQRNKGNFPGRFSGRQFSNSRSEMNVSTLELGDSALYLCASSLEAGIRNTEAFFGQGTRLTVV.

This clone was counted only a few times. The rearrangement uses TRBV2 and TRBJ1-2; D uncertain. Germline CDR1 SNHLY, CDR2 FYNNEI. Trimming left V 0 bases short and J 8 bases short, with 13 bases between. The CDR3 loop spans 14 amino acids. CDR3 DNA sequence: TGTGCCAGCAGTGAAGCGCGGAGGGCAGGAGGCTACACCTTC. It encodes CASSEARRAGGYTF.

CDR3 region: CAWSVPGTGGDEQYF. The CDR3 DNA sequence: TGTGCCTGGAGTGTACCCGGGACAGGGGGCGACGAGCAGTACTTC. The V call is TRBV30, the J call TRBJ2-5, with TRBD1 identical over 12 bases. Gene TRBJ2-7 matches the end of the DNA better, so the J call may be wrong. Looked up from germline, CDR1 is GTSNPN and CDR2 is SVGIG (reference sequence). The CDR3 totals 15 residues.

This chain joins TRBV6-6 and TRBJ2-5; D is uncertain. This CDR3 comprises 15 residues. Deletions cut 7 bases from V and 0 bases from J, with 15 bases between. In germline, CDR1 is MNHNY, CDR2 SVGAGI (reference sequence). CDR3 coding DNA: TGTGCCAGCATCCGGGTGGCCCGGTACCAAGAGACCCAGTACTTC. Protein sequence: CASIRVARYQETQYF.

The CDR3 sequence: CASSVEPGGNTEAFF. The CDR3, as DNA: TGTGCCAGCAGCGTAGAACCCGGCGGGAACACTGAAGCTTTCTTT. This chain joins TRBV9 and TRBJ1-1; no clear D. Trimming cost V 0 bases and J 1 base, with 10 bases left between them. CDR1 is SGDLS, CDR2 YYNGEE, per germline. CDR3 size: 15 residues.

The chain uses TRBV6-5 and TRBJ2-7, with TRBD1 identical over 8 bases. Unmatched junction bases numbered 11, after V lost 6 bases and J lost 4 bases. The CDR3 has 15 amino acids. Germline lookup yields CDR1 MNHEY and CDR2 SVGAGI. The CDR3 spells CASRSGQGIGYEQYF. CDR3 coding DNA: TGTGCCAGCAGGTCAGGACAGGGAATAGGATACGAGCAGTACTTC.

The gene calls are TRBV9 and TRBJ1-5; 12 nucleotides line up with TRBD1. CDR1 and CDR2 from the germline V gene are SGDLS and YYNGEE. With V trimmed by 4 bases and J by 7 bases, 6 bases remained unmatched. The CDR3 is 15 amino acids. The CDR3 DNA sequence: TGTGCCAGCAGCCCGGGGACAGGGGGCGGGCAGCCCCAGCATTTT. Its protein product is CASSPGTGGGQPQHF.

The chain carries TRBV29-1 and TRBJ1-2, with a possible D match to TRBD1 (5 bases). The germline V gene encodes CDR1 SQVTM and CDR2 ANQGSEA. This CDR3 is built from 11 residues. V lost 4 bases to trimming and J lost 8 bases, with 11 bases between them. This chain's CDR3 is CSVGEGRGYTF. The DNA for the CDR3 is TGCAGCGTTGGGGAGGGGCGAGGCTACACCTTC.

V and J are TRBV7-6 and TRBJ2-5, with D hard to call. The V end lost 8 bases, the J end lost 2 bases, and 12 bases lay between the germline ends. CDR1 and CDR2 from the germline V gene are SGHVS and FNYEAQ. The CDR3 totals 13 residues. The CDR3 loop reads CASELTPQETQYF. For the CDR3, the DNA is TGTGCCAGCGAGCTTACTCCGCAAGAGACCCAGTACTTC. The full variable domain, its missing parts supplied by reference TRBV7-6 and TRBJ2-5, is GAGVSQSPRYKVTKRGQDVALRCDPISGHVSLYWYRQALGQGPEFLTYFNYEAQQDKSGLPNDRFSAERPEGSISTLTIQRTEQRDSAMYRCASELTPQETQYFGPGTRLLVL.